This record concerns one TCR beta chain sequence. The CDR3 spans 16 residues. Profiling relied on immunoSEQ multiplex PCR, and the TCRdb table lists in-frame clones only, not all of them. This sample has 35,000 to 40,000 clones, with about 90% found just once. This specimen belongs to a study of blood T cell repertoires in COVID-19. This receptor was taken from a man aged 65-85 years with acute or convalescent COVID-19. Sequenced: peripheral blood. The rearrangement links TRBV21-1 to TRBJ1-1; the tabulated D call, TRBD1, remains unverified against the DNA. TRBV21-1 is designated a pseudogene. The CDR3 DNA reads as TGTGCCAGCAGCAAAGCAGGGGACAGGGAGGACACTGAAGCTTTCTTT. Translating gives CASSKAGDREDTEAFF.